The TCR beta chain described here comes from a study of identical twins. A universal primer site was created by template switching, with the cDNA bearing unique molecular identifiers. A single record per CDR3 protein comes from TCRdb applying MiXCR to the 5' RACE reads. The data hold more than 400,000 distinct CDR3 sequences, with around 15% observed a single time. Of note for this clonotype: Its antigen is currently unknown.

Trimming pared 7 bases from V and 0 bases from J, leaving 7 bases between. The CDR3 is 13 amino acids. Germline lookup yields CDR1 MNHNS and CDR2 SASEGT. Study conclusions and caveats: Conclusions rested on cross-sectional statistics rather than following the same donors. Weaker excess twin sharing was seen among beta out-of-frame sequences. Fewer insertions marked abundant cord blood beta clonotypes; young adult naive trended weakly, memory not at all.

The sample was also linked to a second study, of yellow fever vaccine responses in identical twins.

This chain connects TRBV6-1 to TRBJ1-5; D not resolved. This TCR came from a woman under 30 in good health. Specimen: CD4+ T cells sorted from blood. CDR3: CASKVDSNQPQHF. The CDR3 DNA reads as TGTGCCAGCAAAGTGGATAGCAATCAGCCCCAGCATTTT.